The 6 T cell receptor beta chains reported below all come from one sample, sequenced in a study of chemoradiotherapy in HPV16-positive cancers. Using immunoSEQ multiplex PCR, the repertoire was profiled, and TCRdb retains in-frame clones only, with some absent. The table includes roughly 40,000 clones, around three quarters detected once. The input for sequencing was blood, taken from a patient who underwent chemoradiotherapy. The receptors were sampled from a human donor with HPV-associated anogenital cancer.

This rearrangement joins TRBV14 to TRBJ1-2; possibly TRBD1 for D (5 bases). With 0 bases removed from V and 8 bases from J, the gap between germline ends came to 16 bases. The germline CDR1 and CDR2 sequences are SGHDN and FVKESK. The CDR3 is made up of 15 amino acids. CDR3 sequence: CASSQDVGGLGGYTF. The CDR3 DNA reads TGTGCCAGCAGCCAAGATGTTGGGGGGTTGGGAGGCTACACCTTC.

The CDR3 region is CASSLAGRSNEKLFF. The CDR3, as DNA: TGCGCCAGCAGCTTGGCAGGGAGGTCTAATGAAAAACTGTTTTTT. This rearrangement joins TRBV5-1 to TRBJ1-4; D might be TRBD1 (5 bases). The V end lost 0 bases, the J end lost 3 bases, and 9 bases lay between the germline ends. This CDR3 has 15 residues. In germline, CDR1 is SGHRS, CDR2 YFSETQ.

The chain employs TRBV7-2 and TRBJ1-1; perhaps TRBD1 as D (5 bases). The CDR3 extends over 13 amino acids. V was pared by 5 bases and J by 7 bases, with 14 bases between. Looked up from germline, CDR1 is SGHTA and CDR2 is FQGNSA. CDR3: CASSRTERGEAFF. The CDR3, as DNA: TGTGCCAGCAGCCGCACCGAAAGGGGTGAAGCTTTCTTT.

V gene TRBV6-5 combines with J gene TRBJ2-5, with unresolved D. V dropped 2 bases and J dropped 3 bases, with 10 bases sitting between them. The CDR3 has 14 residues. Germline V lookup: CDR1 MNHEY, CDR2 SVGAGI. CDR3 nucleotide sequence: TGTGCCAGCAGTTACGGGTGGCAGAAAGAGACCCAGTACTTC. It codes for CASSYGWQKETQYF.

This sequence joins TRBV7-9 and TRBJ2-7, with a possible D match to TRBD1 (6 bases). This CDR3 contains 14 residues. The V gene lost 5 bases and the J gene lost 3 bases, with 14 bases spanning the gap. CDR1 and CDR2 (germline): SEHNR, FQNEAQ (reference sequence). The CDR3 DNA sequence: TGTGCCAGCAGCCGTATCCAGGGGAGCTACGAGCAGTACTTC. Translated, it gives CASSRIQGSYEQYF.

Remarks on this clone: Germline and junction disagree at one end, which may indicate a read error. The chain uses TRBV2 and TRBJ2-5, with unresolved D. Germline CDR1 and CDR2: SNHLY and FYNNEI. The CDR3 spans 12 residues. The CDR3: CASREVRETQYF. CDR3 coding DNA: TGTGCCAGCAGGGAAGTCAGGGAGACCCAGTACTTC.